This T cell receptor (beta chain) appears in the sequencing data of a study of shared clonotypes between healthy human individuals. The germline V gene has CDR1 SGHVS and CDR2 FQNEAQ. The V end lost 2 bases, the J end lost 6 bases, and 11 bases lay between the germline ends. The CDR3 is 14 amino acids. This table comes from immunoSEQ multiplex PCR, and its TCRdb copy is limited to in-frame clones, with some not included. The sample has approximately 720,000 clones, roughly 94% seen once; the top ten hold 24%. Naive CD8 cells were CD45RO-negative, positively selected for CCR7, excluding terminally differentiated effector memory CD45RA+ cells.

What was sequenced was naive CD8+ T cells sorted from blood. This TCR was sampled from a man aged 25 to 40 in good health. The rearrangement uses TRBV7-8 and TRBJ2-1, with no clear D. The CDR3 protein is CASSLFGFGNEQFF. DNA for the CDR3: TGTGCCAGCAGCTTATTTGGGTTTGGCAATGAGCAGTTCTTC.